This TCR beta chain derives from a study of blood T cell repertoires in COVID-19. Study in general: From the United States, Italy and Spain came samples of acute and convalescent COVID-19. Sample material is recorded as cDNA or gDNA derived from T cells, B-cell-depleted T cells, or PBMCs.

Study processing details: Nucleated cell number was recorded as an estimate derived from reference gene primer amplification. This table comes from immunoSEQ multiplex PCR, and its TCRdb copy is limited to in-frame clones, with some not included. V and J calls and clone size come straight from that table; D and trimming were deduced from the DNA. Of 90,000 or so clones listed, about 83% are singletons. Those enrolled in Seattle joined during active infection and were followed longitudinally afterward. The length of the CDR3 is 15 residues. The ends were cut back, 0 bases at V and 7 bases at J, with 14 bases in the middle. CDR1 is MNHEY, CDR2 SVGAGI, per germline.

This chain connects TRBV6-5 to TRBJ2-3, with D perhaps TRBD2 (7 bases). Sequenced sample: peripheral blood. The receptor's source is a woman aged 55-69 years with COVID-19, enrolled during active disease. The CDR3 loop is CASSYSTGGEYTQYF. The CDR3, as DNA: TGTGCCAGCAGTTACTCGACGGGGGGCGAGTATACGCAGTATTTT.